The TCR beta chain described here comes from a study of CD8+ T cells in alopecia areata. CDR3 size: 16 residues. V lost 6 bases, J lost 7 bases, and 27 bases lay in between. Germline CDR1 is GTSNPN and CDR2 is SVGIG (reference sequence). Extracted RNA was reverse transcribed, and the resulting cDNA served as sequencing template. Clones were read by immunoSEQ multiplex PCR, and TCRdb kept only the in-frame ones, dropping some. The sample has about 150,000 clones, 45% to 65% seen once. Notes on this clone: Its matching antigen is unknown.

Regarding treatment: oral pan-JAK inhibitor, 5-10 mg twice daily. PBMC-derived CD4+ and CD8+ T cells were sorted. Study results and caveats: Lesional tissue from the scalp (especially in alopecia totalis/universalis) showed higher clonality than normal scalp.

V gene TRBV30 combines with J gene TRBJ1-2; a weak D match, TRBD1 (5 bases). This clonotype was sampled from a human donor with alopecia areata. Sequencing used CD8+ T cells sorted from blood, obtained at week 4, from a patient treated with tofacitinib. CDR3 in amino acids: CACKGPGTEVFFGYTF. The CDR3 DNA reads TGTGCCTGCAAGGGCCCCGGGACGGAAGTTTTCTTTGGCTACACCTTC.